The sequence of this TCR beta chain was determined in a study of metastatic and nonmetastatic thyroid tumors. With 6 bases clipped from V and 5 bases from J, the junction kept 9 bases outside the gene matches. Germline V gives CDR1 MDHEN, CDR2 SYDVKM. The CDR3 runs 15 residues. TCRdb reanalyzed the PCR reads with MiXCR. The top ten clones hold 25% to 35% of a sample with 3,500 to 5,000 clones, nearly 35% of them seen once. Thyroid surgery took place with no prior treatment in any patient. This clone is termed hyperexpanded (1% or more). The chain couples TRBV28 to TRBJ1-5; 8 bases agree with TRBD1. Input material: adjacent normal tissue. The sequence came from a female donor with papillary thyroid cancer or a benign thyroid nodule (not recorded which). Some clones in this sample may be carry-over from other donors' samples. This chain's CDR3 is CASSDRGGGYQPQHF. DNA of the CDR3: TGTGCCAGCAGCGACAGGGGCGGCGGGTATCAGCCCCAGCATTTT.